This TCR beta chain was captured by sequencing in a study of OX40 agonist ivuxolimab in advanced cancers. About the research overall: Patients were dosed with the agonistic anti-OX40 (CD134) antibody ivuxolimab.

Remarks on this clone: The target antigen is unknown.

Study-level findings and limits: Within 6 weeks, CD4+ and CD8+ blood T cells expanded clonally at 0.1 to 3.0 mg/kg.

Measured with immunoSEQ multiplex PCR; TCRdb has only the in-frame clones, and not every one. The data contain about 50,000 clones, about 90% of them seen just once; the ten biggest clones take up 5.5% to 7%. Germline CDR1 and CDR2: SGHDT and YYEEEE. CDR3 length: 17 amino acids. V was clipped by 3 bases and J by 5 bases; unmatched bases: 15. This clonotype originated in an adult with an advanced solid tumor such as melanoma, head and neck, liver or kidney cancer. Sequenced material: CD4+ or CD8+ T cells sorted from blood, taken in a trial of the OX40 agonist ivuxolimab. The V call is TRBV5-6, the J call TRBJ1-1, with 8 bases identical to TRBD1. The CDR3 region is CASSYRRGRGIGTEAFF. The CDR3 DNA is TGTGCCAGCAGCTACCGCAGGGGGCGCGGGATCGGGACTGAAGCTTTCTTT.